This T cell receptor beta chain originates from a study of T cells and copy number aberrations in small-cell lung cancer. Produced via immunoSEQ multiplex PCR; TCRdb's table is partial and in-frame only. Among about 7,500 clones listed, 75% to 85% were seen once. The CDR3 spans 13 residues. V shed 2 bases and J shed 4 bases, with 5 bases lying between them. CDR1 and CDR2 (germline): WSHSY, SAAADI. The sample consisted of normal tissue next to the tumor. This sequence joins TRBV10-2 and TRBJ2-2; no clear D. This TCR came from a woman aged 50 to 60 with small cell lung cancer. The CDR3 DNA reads TGCGCCAGCAGTGAGGATGGCACCGGGGAGCTGTTTTTT. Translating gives CASSEDGTGELFF.